The 29 T cell receptor beta chains below were found in one sample sequenced in a study of blood T cells in healthy people across ages. It was with a sample-barcoded 5' primer and a J-beta primer mix that a second PCR of roughly 6 to 12 cycles was run. One entry per CDR3 protein, called by TCRdb with MiXCR from the 5' RACE reads. This table has 1.5 million or so distinct CDR3 sequences, roughly 43% appearing once. The specimen sequenced was blood. These receptors originate from a woman aged 18-35 years in good health.

In its sample, this clonotype was seen a few times. V and J are TRBV20-1 and TRBJ2-1, with 12 bases lining up with TRBD2. Germline CDR1 DFQATT, CDR2 SNEGSKA (reference sequence). With 6 bases clipped from V and 0 bases from J, the junction kept 12 bases outside the gene matches. The CDR3 contains 18 residues. CDR3 in amino acids: CSALPGLAGLSSYNEQFF. For the CDR3, the DNA is TGCAGTGCGTTACCGGGACTAGCGGGCTTGAGCTCCTACAATGAGCAGTTCTTC.

This chain links TRBV5-5 with TRBJ1-2; D is unresolved. V was trimmed by 6 bases and J by 7 bases, leaving 19 bases between them. Germline V CDR1 and CDR2: SGHKS, YYEKEE (reference sequence). This CDR3 spans 14 amino acids. The CDR3 DNA sequence: TGTGCCAGCAACCTTGAGTGGGCGAGCTGTGGCTACACCTTC. Translating gives CASNLEWASCGYTF.

V usage is TRBV10-3 and J usage is TRBJ2-5; TRBD1 agrees at 7 bases. The V gene end was trimmed by 6 bases and the J gene end by 11 bases; junction bases not matched to a gene: 12. CDR1 and CDR2 from the germline V gene are ENHRY and SYGVKD. This CDR3 has 13 residues. This chain's CDR3 is CAISWGQSQEQYF. For the CDR3, the DNA is TGTGCCATCAGCTGGGGACAGTCGCAGGAGCAGTACTTC.

The rearrangement uses TRBV20-1 and TRBJ1-2; TRBD1 aligns across 7 bases. The CDR3 covers 13 residues. CDR1 and CDR2 (germline): DFQATT, SNEGSKA (reference sequence). Unmatched junction bases numbered 10, after V lost 5 bases and J lost 7 bases. Here the CDR3 reads CSAVYRGLGGYTF. The CDR3 nucleotides are TGCAGTGCTGTTTACAGGGGCCTGGGTGGCTACACCTTC.

This sequence joins TRBV29-1 and TRBJ2-7; D not resolved. The germline V gene encodes CDR1 SQVTM and CDR2 ANQGSEA. The CDR3 loop spans 14 amino acids. The V gene lost 6 bases and the J gene lost 0 bases, with 15 bases spanning the gap. As DNA, the CDR3 is TGCAGCGTGTTTAGCAGGACCCACTCCTACGAGCAGTACTTC. This translates into CSVFSRTHSYEQYF.

This rearrangement joins TRBV9 to TRBJ2-4, with D perhaps assigned TRBD1 or TRBD2 (6 bases each). The end of the DNA is better explained by TRBJ2-7, so the J call may be wrong. The germline V gene encodes CDR1 SGDLS and CDR2 YYNGEE. The CDR3 spans 15 residues. The CDR3 reads CASSVAGGGLCEQYF. The CDR3 coding sequence is TGTGCCAGCAGCGTAGCTGGAGGGGGGCTCTGCGAGCAGTACTTC.

J is TRBJ2-7 and V is TRBV29-1; D might be TRBD1 (6 bases). Germline V gene sequence: CDR1 SQVTM, CDR2 ANQGSEA. The CDR3 is made up of 12 amino acids. With 4 bases removed from V and 5 bases from J, the gap between germline ends came to 12 bases. CDR3: CSVGDIGNEQYF. DNA for the CDR3: TGCAGCGTTGGGGACATCGGGAACGAGCAGTACTTC.

This clonotype has only a few counts. The chain combines TRBV7-9 with TRBJ2-1, with 7 nucleotides matching TRBD2. Trimming at V came to 0 bases and at J to 4 bases, leaving 15 bases not matched to a gene. This CDR3 contains 19 residues. The germline V gene has CDR1 SEHNR and CDR2 FQNEAQ (reference sequence). The CDR3 DNA reads as TGTGCCAGCAGCTTAGCGAGTATTCTGTCTAGCGGAAGATACAATGAGCAGTTCTTC. It codes for CASSLASILSSGRYNEQFF. The full variable domain, with the rest looked up from reference TRBV7-9 and TRBJ2-1, is DTGVSQNPRHKITKRGQNVTFRCDPISEHNRLYWYRQTLGQGPEFLTYFQNEAQLEKSRLLSDRFSAERPKGSFSTLEIQRTEQGDSAMYLCASSLASILSSGRYNEQFFGPGTRLTVL.

This chain links TRBV11-2 with TRBJ1-2; D is perhaps TRBD1 (5 bases). The CDR3 sequence is 13 residues long. Deletions cut 4 bases from V and 8 bases from J, with 14 bases between. The germline CDR1 and CDR2 sequences are SGHAT and FQNNGV. Here the CDR3 reads CASSYLLGAGYTF. CDR3 DNA: TGTGCCAGCAGCTACTTACTCGGGGCCGGCTACACCTTC.

This chain uses TRBV12-3 or TRBV12-4 with TRBJ2-4; no clear D gene. V was shortened by 3 bases and J by 0 bases, with 6 bases between the two germline ends. This CDR3 region has 14 residues. The CDR3 DNA reads TGTGCCAGCAGTTTCGGCCTAGCCAAAAACATTCAGTACTTC. Its translation: CASSFGLAKNIQYF.

The chain couples TRBV20-1 to TRBJ2-1, with D maybe TRBD2 (6 bases). V gave up 2 bases and J gave up 2 bases, with 10 bases separating them. Germline-derived CDR1 and CDR2 are DFQATT and SNEGSKA (reference sequence). The CDR3 consists of 14 residues. The CDR3 region has the DNA TGCAGTGCTAGAAGGGCGGGGACCTACAATGAGCAGTTCTTC. It yields the protein CSARRAGTYNEQFF.

The V and J genes are TRBV20-1 and TRBJ1-1; tentatively, D is TRBD1 (5 bases). This CDR3 has 14 residues. Germline lookup yields CDR1 DFQATT and CDR2 SNEGSKA (reference sequence). Deletions cut 0 bases from V and 0 bases from J, with 8 bases between. This CDR3 is CSARERGMNTEAFF. CDR3 sequence (DNA): TGCAGTGCTAGAGAAAGGGGCATGAACACTGAAGCTTTCTTT.

This chain connects TRBV6-2 or TRBV6-3 to TRBJ2-7; 9 nucleotides align to TRBD1. V gave up 6 bases and J gave up 5 bases; unmatched junction bases: 5. CDR3 size: 13 residues. Germline CDR1 MNHEY, CDR2 SVGEGT. As DNA, the CDR3 is TGTGCCAGCAGAAGGACAGGGGTAAACGAGCAGTACTTC. This encodes CASRRTGVNEQYF.

V usage is TRBV12-3 or TRBV12-4 and J usage is TRBJ1-4, with TRBD1 matching 7 bases. This CDR3 contains 17 residues. The V gene end was trimmed by 8 bases and the J gene end by 0 bases; junction bases not matched to a gene: 12. CDR3 residues: CASYSGTASATNEKLFF. In nucleotides, the CDR3 is TGTGCCAGCTATTCCGGGACAGCTTCTGCAACTAATGAAAAACTGTTTTTT.

This clonotype has only a few counts. The chain couples TRBV13 to TRBJ2-1; 7 positions agree with TRBD2. Germline V lookup: CDR1 PRHDT, CDR2 FYEKMQ (reference sequence). The CDR3 is 13 residues long. After removal of 5 bases from V and 9 bases from J, the junction contained 7 bases not matched to a gene. The DNA of the CDR3 is TGTGCCAGCAGCCCAACACGCGGGGGTGAGCAGTTCTTC. It codes for CASSPTRGGEQFF.

The chain uses TRBV7-9 and TRBJ1-1; the D is unclear. The CDR3 is 13 amino acids. V lost 5 bases to trimming and J lost 6 bases, with 13 bases between them. Per germline, CDR1 SEHNR and CDR2 FQNEAQ (reference sequence). The CDR3 loop is CASSHKGYAEAFF. The CDR3 coding sequence is TGTGCCAGCAGCCATAAGGGTTACGCTGAAGCTTTCTTT.

The chain links TRBV6-5 to TRBJ1-2; D is uncertain. Germline CDR1 MNHEY, CDR2 SVGAGI. This CDR3 is 13 amino acids long. The germline V and J ends were trimmed by 0 bases and 2 bases, with 4 bases remaining between them. As DNA, the CDR3 is TGTGCCAGCAGTTACTCGTTCAACTATGGCTACACCTTC. Encoded protein: CASSYSFNYGYTF.

This clonotype was counted between two and nine times. This chain links TRBV27 with TRBJ2-3, with 8 bases matching TRBD1. V shed 5 bases, J shed 4 bases, and the junction held 5 bases outside the gene matches. Germline-derived CDR1 and CDR2 are MNHEY and SMNVEV (reference sequence). There are 14 residues in the CDR3. The CDR3 nucleotides are TGTGCCAGCAGTCAGGACAGGGCCGCAGATACGCAGTATTTT. This sequence encodes CASSQDRAADTQYF.

This clonotype was detected only a few times. The rearrangement links TRBV12-3 or TRBV12-4 to TRBJ2-1; 8 nucleotides line up with TRBD1. The ends lost 3 bases at V and 7 bases at J; junction bases unmatched: 14. The CDR3 has 17 amino acids. The CDR3 nucleotides are TGTGCCAGCAGTTTCTCCGGGACAGGCCCCAAGGAAAATGAGCAGTTCTTC. Its translation is CASSFSGTGPKENEQFF.

The V gene is TRBV20-1, the J gene TRBJ2-1; maybe TRBD2 (6 bases). CDR3 length: 20 amino acids. Trimming cost V 2 bases and J 5 bases, with 31 bases left between them. Germline V gives CDR1 DFQATT, CDR2 SNEGSKA (reference sequence). The CDR3 DNA reads as TGCAGTGCTAGATCCAGCTCGGGACTCGCCTACATTTTTGCCGACAATGAGCAGTTCTTC. Translation gives CSARSSSGLAYIFADNEQFF.

CDR3 nucleotide sequence: TGTGCCAGCAGCTCACTTAGAGATACGCAGTATTTT. Its translation is CASSSLRDTQYF. This chain links TRBV9 with TRBJ2-3; D not certain. The germline gives CDR1 SGDLS, CDR2 YYNGEE. Deletions cut 4 bases from V and 5 bases from J, with 8 bases between. CDR3 size: 12 residues.

This clonotype occurred a few times. V is TRBV12-3 or TRBV12-4 and J is TRBJ1-2; no firm D call. This CDR3 contains 12 residues. V lost 5 bases, J lost 4 bases, and 8 bases lay in between. DNA for the CDR3: TGTGCCAGCAGTGCCCGGTCCTATGGCTACACCTTC. Translating it yields CASSARSYGYTF.

J is TRBJ1-5 and V is TRBV7-2, with D possibly matching TRBD1 (6 bases). The CDR3 totals 13 residues. Germline CDR1 is SGHTA and CDR2 is FQGNSA. V dropped 2 bases and J dropped 9 bases, with 11 bases sitting between them. CDR3 protein: CASSLPGQPPQHF. In DNA form, the CDR3 reads TGTGCCAGCAGCTTACCCGGACAGCCGCCCCAGCATTTT.

The chain carries TRBV11-2 and TRBJ2-7, with D perhaps assigned TRBD1 or TRBD2 (6 bases each). The CDR3 contains 15 residues. V lost 5 bases, J lost 1 base, and 15 bases lay in between. Germline CDR1 and CDR2: SGHAT and FQNNGV. CDR3 region: CASSPGDIPSYEQYF. CDR3 coding DNA: TGTGCCAGCAGCCCGGGGGACATCCCGTCCTACGAGCAGTACTTC.

The table lists this clonotype with a few counts. V usage is TRBV7-2 and J usage is TRBJ1-1; TRBD1 is a possible D gene (5 bases). Germline CDR1 and CDR2: SGHTA and FQGNSA. This CDR3 is built from 18 residues. V was shortened by 4 bases and J by 1 base, with 22 bases between the two germline ends. The CDR3 region has the DNA TGTGCCAGCAGCTCACCCCCCTGGTTAGGGGCGAGGAACACTGAAGCTTTCTTT. Its translation is CASSSPPWLGARNTEAFF.

Notes on this clonotype: A read error is possible here, since a much larger clone lies one base away. V usage is TRBV29-1 and J usage is TRBJ2-7, with 10 bases lining up with TRBD1. The V gene's germline CDR1 is SQVTM and CDR2 ANQGSEA. CDR3 length equals 13 residues. Trimming at V came to 4 bases and at J to 6 bases, leaving 6 bases not matched to a gene. The CDR3 spells CSVATGGLIEQYF. For the CDR3, the DNA is TGCAGCGTTGCGACAGGGGGCTTGATCGAGCAGTACTTC.

The CDR3 DNA sequence: TGTGCCAGCAGCCAAGACACATTCCGGGACGAGCAGTACTTC. Protein sequence: CASSQDTFRDEQYF. The rearrangement links TRBV3-1 to TRBJ2-5; D is unresolved. The closer fit of TRBJ2-7 to the DNA end suggests the J call may be wrong. Per germline, CDR1 LGHDT and CDR2 YNNKEL (reference sequence). This CDR3 has 14 amino acids.

The J gene is TRBJ1-1, the V gene TRBV12-3 or TRBV12-4; D is undetermined. The CDR3 length is 15 residues. Trimming took 8 bases from V and 3 from J, leaving 19 bases between them. For the CDR3, the DNA is TGTGCCAGCCAGTCCCGCCTTACCATGGACACTGAAGCTTTCTTT. It encodes CASQSRLTMDTEAFF.

This clonotype turned up a few times. J is TRBJ2-7 and V is TRBV20-1; possible D gene TRBD2, 5 bases. The CDR3 consists of 15 residues. Per germline, CDR1 DFQATT and CDR2 SNEGSKA (reference sequence). V lost 5 bases and J 2 bases, leaving 19 bases between the germline ends. The CDR3 region is CSASHDSGSAYEQYF. CDR3 DNA sequence: TGCAGTGCTTCCCACGATTCGGGAAGCGCCTACGAGCAGTACTTC.